This T cell receptor beta chain was sequenced in a study of T cells after yellow fever vaccination. This clonotype was seen at least ten times. As yet, its antigen is unknown. Whole-study results and caveats: Subsequent to the booster, the majority of primary-vaccination clones reappeared (about 97% CD4, approximately 90% CD8). Researchers noted that a small share of clonotypes showed up in both CD4 and CD8 compartments.

From the 5' RACE reads, TCRdb called clonotypes with MiXCR, one entry per CDR3 protein. The table records over 300,000 distinct CDR3 sequences, over 4% of them present only once. CDR3 length: 15 amino acids. V lost 3 bases, J lost 1 base, and 4 bases stayed unmatched. The germline V gene has CDR1 SQVTM and CDR2 ANQGSEA. The TCR originated in a man younger than 35 who received the YFV17D yellow fever vaccine. The gene calls are TRBV29-1 and TRBJ2-5, with 11 bases aligning to TRBD1. Source: PBMCs, taken 5 days after the yellow fever booster vaccination. Written as DNA, the CDR3 is TGCAGCGTTGACGGGGACAGGGGGTTCCAAGAGACCCAGTACTTC. Translated: CSVDGDRGFQETQYF.